This entry lists 19 T cell receptor beta chains sequenced from one sample in a study of cytomegalovirus exposure and HLA in healthy donors. The data were produced by immunoSEQ multiplex PCR, yet TCRdb's version contains in-frame clones alone and is incomplete. The table has 150,000 to 200,000 clones, more than 80% seen once. Sequenced material: PBMCs. Receptors were obtained from a man younger than 35 in good health and CMV-seropositive.

The J gene is TRBJ1-2, the V gene TRBV28, with D maybe TRBD1 (5 bases). Trimming took off 6 bases at V and 0 bases at J, with 20 bases between the two ends. CDR3 size: 17 residues. CDR1 is MDHEN and CDR2 is SYDVKM in the germline V gene. This chain's CDR3 is CASRRTRQNQANYGYTF. The CDR3, as DNA: TGTGCCAGCAGACGAACCCGACAGAACCAAGCTAACTATGGCTACACCTTC.

The rearrangement joins TRBV15 to TRBJ1-1; D possibly corresponds to TRBD1 (5 bases). The ends were cut back, 5 bases at V and 4 bases at J, with 11 bases in the middle. The germline gives CDR1 LNHNV, CDR2 YYDKDF (reference sequence). The CDR3 length is 13 residues. CDR3 residues: CATSQRGSTEAFF. CDR3 in DNA: TGTGCCACCAGCCAACGGGGGTCCACTGAAGCTTTCTTT.

This clone was detected many times. The rearrangement uses TRBV18 and TRBJ2-3; D not certain. The ends were cut back, 3 bases at V and 0 bases at J, with 7 bases in the middle. Germline lookup yields CDR1 KGHSH and CDR2 LQKENI. CDR3 length equals 14 residues. The CDR3 sequence: CASSPATSTDTQYF. CDR3 DNA: TGTGCCAGCTCACCGGCGACTAGCACAGATACGCAGTATTTT.

The rearrangement uses TRBV9 and TRBJ2-1, with a tentative D call TRBD2 (6 bases). V was shortened by 4 bases and J by 4 bases, with 21 bases between the two germline ends. Germline V lookup: CDR1 SGDLS, CDR2 YYNGEE. CDR3 length: 17 amino acids. The CDR3 sequence: CASSPRTGQGGYNEQFF. DNA for the CDR3: TGTGCCAGCAGCCCAAGAACCGGGCAGGGAGGATACAATGAGCAGTTCTTC.

The chain employs TRBV11-1 and TRBJ1-1; no firm D call. CDR3 length: 13 amino acids. Per germline, CDR1 SGHAT and CDR2 FQDESV (reference sequence). The V and J ends lost 1 base and 3 bases respectively, with 6 bases between them. CDR3 bases: TGTGCCAGCAGCTTAGAGCGGGACACTGAAGCTTTCTTT. Translated: CASSLERDTEAFF.

The chain is built from TRBV18 and TRBJ2-5; 9 bases line up with TRBD2. The germline gives CDR1 KGHSH, CDR2 LQKENI. The CDR3 length is 14 residues. J gave up 4 bases and V 6 bases, and 6 bases lay outside the gene matches. In DNA form, the CDR3 reads TGTGCCAGCTCCCCCGCGGGAGGGCGAGAGACCCAGTACTTC. As protein: CASSPAGGRETQYF.

This rearrangement joins TRBV7-9 to TRBJ2-3, with D possibly matching TRBD2 (6 bases). The germline gives CDR1 SEHNR, CDR2 FQNEAQ (reference sequence). V was shortened by 10 bases and J by 2 bases, with 13 bases between the two germline ends. CDR3 size: 13 residues. CDR3 protein: CATHGGVTDTQYF. Written as DNA, the CDR3 is TGTGCCACCCACGGGGGAGTCACAGATACGCAGTATTTT.

The gene calls are TRBV7-9 and TRBJ2-2; 9 bases line up with TRBD1. The ends lost 5 bases at V and 3 bases at J; junction bases unmatched: 4. From germline, CDR1 is SEHNR and CDR2 FQNEAQ (reference sequence). This CDR3 region has 15 residues. This chain's CDR3 is CASSLDRGYTGELFF. The CDR3 DNA sequence: TGTGCCAGCAGCCTCGACAGGGGGTACACCGGGGAGCTGTTTTTT.

V usage is TRBV30 and J usage is TRBJ2-1; the D gene is possibly TRBD1 (6 bases). This CDR3 is built from 12 residues. Germline lookup yields CDR1 GTSNPN and CDR2 SVGIG (reference sequence). CDR3 protein: CATGDTHGVQFF. As DNA, the CDR3 is TGTGCTACCGGGGACACCCATGGGGTGCAGTTCTTC.

This rearrangement joins TRBV29-1 to TRBJ2-2; 7 bases are a match to TRBD2. Germline CDR1 is SQVTM and CDR2 is ANQGSEA. The CDR3 consists of 18 residues. V shed 0 bases, J shed 5 bases, and the junction held 15 bases outside the gene matches. CDR3: CSVEDPGLAAPGTGELFF. CDR3 DNA: TGCAGCGTTGAAGATCCCGGGCTAGCGGCCCCTGGGACCGGGGAGCTGTTTTTT.

CDR3 DNA sequence: TGTGCCAGCAGAGGACAGGGAAACATTCAGTACTTC. This gives the protein CASRGQGNIQYF. The chain uses TRBV2 and TRBJ2-4, with 8 nucleotides matching TRBD1. The length of the CDR3 is 12 residues. The V gene end was trimmed by 6 bases and the J gene end by 6 bases; junction bases not matched to a gene: 1. The V gene's germline CDR1 is SNHLY and CDR2 FYNNEI.

This clone was detected once. V is TRBV28 and J is TRBJ1-2; D is undetermined. The CDR3 is made up of 12 amino acids. The V gene lost 7 bases and the J gene lost 2 bases, with 8 bases spanning the gap. Germline lookup yields CDR1 MDHEN and CDR2 SYDVKM. The CDR3 DNA reads as TGTGCCAGCAACCAGTGGAACTATGGCTACACCTTC. Residues: CASNQWNYGYTF.

The gene calls are TRBV27 and TRBJ2-7; TRBD1 matches at 8 bases. V shed 5 bases, J shed 3 bases, and the junction held 12 bases outside the gene matches. Germline CDR1 MNHEY, CDR2 SMNVEV (reference sequence). The CDR3 is 16 residues long. The CDR3 DNA reads TGTGCCAGCAGTACCTTGTCCGGGACAGGCCGCTACGAGCAGTACTTC. It specifies CASSTLSGTGRYEQYF.

In DNA form, the CDR3 reads TGTGCCAGCTCCCAGATCGGGACTAGCGGACTCACCGGGGAGCTGTTTTTT. Its translation is CASSQIGTSGLTGELFF. J is TRBJ2-2 and V is TRBV18; 11 nucleotides align to TRBD2. The CDR3 extends over 17 amino acids. Losses at the gene ends were 6 bases for V and 4 bases for J; bases not matched to a gene: 10. Germline V lookup: CDR1 KGHSH, CDR2 LQKENI. The full variable domain, in which reference TRBV18 and TRBJ2-2 provide the parts outside the CDR3, is NAGVMQNPRHLVRRRGQEARLRCSPMKGHSHVYWYRQLPEEGLKFMVYLQKENIIDESGMPKERFSAEFPKEGPSILRIQQVVRGDSAAYFCASSQIGTSGLTGELFFGEGSRLTVL.

The chain is built from TRBV4-1 and TRBJ2-3; 15 bases map to TRBD2. The V and J ends lost 0 bases and 0 bases, in that order; junction bases with no gene match: 4. The CDR3 is 19 residues long. The V gene's germline CDR1 is MGHRA and CDR2 YSYEKL. CDR3 region: CASSQDGLAGGGSTDTQYF. Here the CDR3 DNA reads TGCGCCAGCAGCCAAGATGGACTAGCGGGAGGGGGAAGCACAGATACGCAGTATTTT.

V usage is TRBV27 and J usage is TRBJ1-2, with D perhaps matching TRBD1 (6 bases). This CDR3 is 14 amino acids long. V lost 1 base to trimming and J lost 2 bases, with 8 bases between them. CDR1 and CDR2 from the germline V gene are MNHEY and SMNVEV (reference sequence). The CDR3 sequence is CASSLFRGNYGYTF. The CDR3 coding sequence is TGTGCCAGCAGTTTATTTAGGGGGAACTATGGCTACACCTTC.

The V and J genes are TRBV28 and TRBJ2-1; TRBD2 matches 7 bases. The length of the CDR3 is 18 residues. V was pared by 3 bases and J by 5 bases, with 16 bases of the junction left unmatched. CDR1 is MDHEN, CDR2 SYDVKM, per germline. The chain's CDR3 is CASSFPSFRASGHNEQFF. The DNA of the CDR3 is TGTGCCAGCAGTTTCCCTTCTTTTAGGGCTAGCGGACACAATGAGCAGTTCTTC.

V and J are TRBV25-1 and TRBJ1-1; D remains ambiguous. Germline values: CDR1 MGHDK, CDR2 SYGVNS. The CDR3 extends over 13 amino acids. Trimming took off 3 bases at V and 12 bases at J, with 17 bases between the two ends. CDR3 sequence reads: CASSDGAPSRSFF. As DNA, the CDR3 is TGTGCCAGCAGTGATGGAGCCCCTAGCAGGTCTTTCTTT.

V and J are TRBV27 and TRBJ2-1; D unclear. Between the trimmed V and J ends, which lost 3 bases and 0 bases, there was a span of 9 bases. CDR3 length equals 15 residues. The V gene's germline CDR1 is MNHEY and CDR2 SMNVEV (reference sequence). Here the CDR3 reads CASSFTRSSYNEQFF. The CDR3 region has the DNA TGTGCCAGCAGTTTCACACGGAGCTCCTACAATGAGCAGTTCTTC.